These 11 T cell receptor beta chains originate from one sample sequenced in a study of blood T cell repertoires in COVID-19. The assay was immunoSEQ multiplex PCR, and TCRdb's table has in-frame clones only and misses some. The profile shows 90,000 to 120,000 clones, approximately 85% of them singletons. The specimen sequenced was peripheral blood. Every receptor here comes from a woman aged 55-75 years with acute or convalescent COVID-19.

The table lists this clone with a count of one. V is TRBV5-4 and J is TRBJ1-2; no reliable D call. With 0 bases removed from V and 3 bases from J, the gap between germline ends came to 12 bases. The CDR3 consists of 15 residues. Germline V gives CDR1 SGHNT, CDR2 YYREEE (reference sequence). CDR3 region: CASSLGRRADYGYTF. CDR3 coding DNA: TGTGCCAGCAGCTTGGGGCGGCGGGCGGACTATGGCTACACCTTC.

The table lists this clone with a count of one. V is TRBV9 and J is TRBJ2-4, with D tentatively TRBD2 (6 bases). Germline CDR1 is SGDLS and CDR2 is YYNGEE. The CDR3 runs to 13 residues. V lost 4 bases to trimming and J lost 7 bases, with 12 bases between them. The CDR3 DNA reads as TGTGCCAGCAGCTTTCGGGACTCGAACATTCAGTACTTC. This sequence encodes CASSFRDSNIQYF.

This clone was recorded only once. The chain employs TRBV6-1 and TRBJ2-7; 14 bases are a match to TRBD2. Germline CDR1 MNHNS, CDR2 SASEGT. The CDR3 totals 18 residues. V gave up 4 bases and J gave up 4 bases; unmatched junction bases: 12. The CDR3 reads CASSGYPGTSGSWYEQYV. CDR3 in DNA: TGTGCCAGCAGTGGGTACCCCGGGACTAGCGGGAGTTGGTACGAGCAGTACGTC.

This chain uses TRBV18 with TRBJ2-3, with D tentatively TRBD1 (5 bases). Trimming cost V 1 base and J 6 bases, with 23 bases left between them. The CDR3 covers 18 residues. Germline CDR1 reads KGHSH; CDR2 reads LQKENI. CDR3 protein: CASSPRARTNSNGDTQYF. The CDR3 coding sequence is TGTGCCAGCTCACCACGGGCCCGGACAAACTCAAATGGGGATACGCAGTATTTT.

This clone was seen once. The V gene is TRBV28, the J gene TRBJ1-1; D uncertain. The CDR3 extends over 15 amino acids. The V end was cut by 6 bases, the J end by 0 bases, with 14 bases between. The germline CDR1 and CDR2 sequences are MDHEN and SYDVKM. DNA of the CDR3: TGTGCCAGCAGGTCATCCCCAGGAATGAACACTGAAGCTTTCTTT. It codes for CASRSSPGMNTEAFF.

The chain uses TRBV4-1 and TRBJ2-1; no definite D call. V dropped 0 bases and J dropped 3 bases, with 18 bases sitting between them. The CDR3 is 18 amino acids. In germline, CDR1 is MGHRA, CDR2 YSYEKL. This chain's CDR3 is CASSQDPGLPADYNEQFF. CDR3 coding DNA: TGCGCCAGCAGCCAAGATCCTGGCCTACCTGCGGACTACAATGAGCAGTTCTTC.

The V and J genes are TRBV7-8 and TRBJ2-2, with D possibly matching TRBD1 (6 bases). In germline, CDR1 is SGHVS, CDR2 FQNEAQ. Trimming cost V 5 bases and J 1 base, with 14 bases left between them. The CDR3 totals 16 residues. For the CDR3, the DNA is TGTGCCAGCAGCAGACGGGGACACGGGAACACCGGGGAGCTGTTTTTT. Translated: CASSRRGHGNTGELFF. Filled out from reference TRBV7-8 and TRBJ2-2, the complete variable domain reads GAGVSQSPRYKVAKRGQDVALRCDPISGHVSLFWYQQALGQGPEFLTYFQNEAQLDKSGLPSDRFFAERPEGSVSTLKIQRTQQEDSAVYLCASSRRGHGNTGELFFGEGSRLTVL.

V and J are TRBV28 and TRBJ2-7; 10 bases are shared with TRBD2. The CDR3 extends over 16 amino acids. Germline CDR1 and CDR2: MDHEN and SYDVKM. V gave up 5 bases and J gave up 5 bases; unmatched junction bases: 12. The CDR3 DNA sequence: TGTGCCAGCAGTCCCGCCGGGGCTAGCGGGAGACACGAGCAGTACTTC. Its translation is CASSPAGASGRHEQYF.

The rearrangement joins TRBV3-1 (or the pseudogene TRBV3-2) to TRBJ2-1, with D possibly TRBD2 on 5 matching bases. From germline, CDR1 is LGHDT and CDR2 YNNKEL (reference sequence). The CDR3 totals 12 residues. V was trimmed by 2 bases and J by 6 bases, leaving 5 bases between them. CDR3 residues: CASSQTSNEQFF. CDR3 DNA: TGTGCCAGCAGCCAAACTAGCAATGAGCAGTTCTTC.

Only one count was recorded for this clone. This rearrangement joins TRBV12-3 or TRBV12-4 to TRBJ1-2, with 8 bases matching TRBD1. Trimming took 3 bases from V and 8 from J; bases not matched to a gene: 2. The CDR3 consists of 12 residues. CDR3 protein: CASSLTGVGYTF. The CDR3 nucleotides are TGTGCCAGCAGTTTGACAGGGGTGGGCTACACCTTC.

The rearrangement links TRBV6-5 to TRBJ1-6, with a tentative D call TRBD1 (5 bases). Germline V gene lookup returns CDR1 MNHEY and CDR2 SVGAGI. Between the trimmed V and J ends, which lost 3 bases and 9 bases, there was a span of 12 bases. This CDR3 is built from 14 residues. The CDR3 DNA is TGTGCCAGCAGTTATTCCAGGGAGGGTTCACCCCTCCACTTT. As protein: CASSYSREGSPLHF.